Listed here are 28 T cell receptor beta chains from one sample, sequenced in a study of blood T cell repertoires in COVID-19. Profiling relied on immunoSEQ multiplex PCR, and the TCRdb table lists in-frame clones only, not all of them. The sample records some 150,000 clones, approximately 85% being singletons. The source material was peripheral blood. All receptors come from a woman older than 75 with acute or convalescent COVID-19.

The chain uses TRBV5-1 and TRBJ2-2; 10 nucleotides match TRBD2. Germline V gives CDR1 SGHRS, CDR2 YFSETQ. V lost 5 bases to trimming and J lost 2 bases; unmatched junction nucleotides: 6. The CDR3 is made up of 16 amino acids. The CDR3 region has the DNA TGCGCCAGCAGACCTGGACTAGCGGCAAACACCGGGGAGCTGTTTTTT. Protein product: CASRPGLAANTGELFF. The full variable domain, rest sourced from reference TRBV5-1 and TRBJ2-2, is KAGVTQTPRYLIKTRGQQVTLSCSPISGHRSVSWYQQTPGQGLQFLFEYFSETQRNKGNFPGRFSGRQFSNSRSEMNVSTLELGDSALYLCASRPGLAANTGELFFGEGSRLTVL.

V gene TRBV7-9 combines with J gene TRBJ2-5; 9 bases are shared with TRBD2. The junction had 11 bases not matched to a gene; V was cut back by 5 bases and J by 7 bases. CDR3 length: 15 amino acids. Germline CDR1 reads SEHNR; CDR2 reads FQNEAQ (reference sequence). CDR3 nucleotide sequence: TGTGCCAGCAGCCCCCCCTTGCGGGAGGGGGTGACCCAGTACTTC. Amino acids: CASSPPLREGVTQYF.

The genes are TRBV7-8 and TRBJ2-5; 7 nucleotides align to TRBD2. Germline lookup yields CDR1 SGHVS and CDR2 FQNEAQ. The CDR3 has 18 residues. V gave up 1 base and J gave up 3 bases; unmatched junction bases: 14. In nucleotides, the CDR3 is TGTGCCAGCAGCTTAGGTTGGGTTAGCGGGCGTTTAAAAGAGACCCAGTACTTC. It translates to CASSLGWVSGRLKETQYF.

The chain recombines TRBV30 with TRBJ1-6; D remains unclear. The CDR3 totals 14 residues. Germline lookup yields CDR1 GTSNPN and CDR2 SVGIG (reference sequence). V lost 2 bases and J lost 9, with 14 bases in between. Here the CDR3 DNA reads TGTGCCTGGAGTCGTCGGGGTTCGGGTTCACCCCTCCACTTT. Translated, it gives CAWSRRGSGSPLHF. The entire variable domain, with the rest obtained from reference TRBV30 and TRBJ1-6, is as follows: SQTIHQWPATLVQPVGSPLSLECTVEGTSNPNLYWYRQAAGRGLQLLFYSVGIGQISSEVPQNLSASRPQDRQFILSSKKLLLSDSGFYLCAWSRRGSGSPLHFGNGTRLTVT.

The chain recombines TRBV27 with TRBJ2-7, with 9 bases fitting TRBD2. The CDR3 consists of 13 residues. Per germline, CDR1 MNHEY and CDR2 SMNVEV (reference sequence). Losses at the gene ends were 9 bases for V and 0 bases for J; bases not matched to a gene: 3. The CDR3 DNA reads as TGTGCCAGTAGCGGGGGCCTCTCCTACGAGCAGTACTTC. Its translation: CASSGGLSYEQYF.

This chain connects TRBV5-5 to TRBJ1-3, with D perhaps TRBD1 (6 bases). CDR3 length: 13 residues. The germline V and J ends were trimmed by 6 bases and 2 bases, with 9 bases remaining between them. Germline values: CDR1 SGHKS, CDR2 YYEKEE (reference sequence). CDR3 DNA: TGTGCCAGCACCCGGACAGCTGGAAACACCATATATTTT. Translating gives CASTRTAGNTIYF.

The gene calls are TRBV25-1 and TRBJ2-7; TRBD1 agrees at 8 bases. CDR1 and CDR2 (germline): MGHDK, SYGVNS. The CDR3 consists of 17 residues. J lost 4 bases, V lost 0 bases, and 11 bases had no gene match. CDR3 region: CASSEYKVDRGRYEQYF. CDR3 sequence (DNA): TGTGCCAGCAGTGAATATAAGGTCGACAGGGGACGATACGAGCAGTACTTC.

For the CDR3, the DNA is TGTGCCAGCAGCTTAAATTACAGGGGGCTCACCGGGGAGCTGTTTTTT. It is translated as CASSLNYRGLTGELFF. The V call is TRBV7-3, the J call TRBJ2-2; TRBD1 matches 9 bases. V was clipped by 1 base and J by 4 bases; unmatched bases: 4. Germline V gene lookup returns CDR1 SGHTA and CDR2 FQGTGA. The CDR3 contains 16 residues.

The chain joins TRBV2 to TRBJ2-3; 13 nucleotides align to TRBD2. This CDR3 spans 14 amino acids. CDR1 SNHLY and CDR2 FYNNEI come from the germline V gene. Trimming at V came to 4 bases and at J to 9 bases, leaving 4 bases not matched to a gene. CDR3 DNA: TGTGCCAGCAGTGCGGGACTAGCGGGGCTAACGCAGTATTTT. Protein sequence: CASSAGLAGLTQYF.

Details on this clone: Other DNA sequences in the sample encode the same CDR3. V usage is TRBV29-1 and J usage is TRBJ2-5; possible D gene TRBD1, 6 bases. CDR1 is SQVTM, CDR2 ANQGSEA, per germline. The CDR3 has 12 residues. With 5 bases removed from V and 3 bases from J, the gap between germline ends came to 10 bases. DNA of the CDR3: TGCAGCGTTCTGACAGGAGAAGAGACCCAGTACTTC. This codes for CSVLTGEETQYF.

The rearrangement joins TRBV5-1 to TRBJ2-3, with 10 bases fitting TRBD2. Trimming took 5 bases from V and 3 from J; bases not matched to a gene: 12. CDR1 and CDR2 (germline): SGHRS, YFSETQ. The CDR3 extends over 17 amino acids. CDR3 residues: CASSSLDSGGLTDTQYF. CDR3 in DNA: TGCGCCAGCAGTTCCCTCGATAGCGGGGGGTTAACAGATACGCAGTATTTT.

CDR3 in amino acids: CASSLWGLAGGQETQYF. The DNA of the CDR3 is TGTGCCAGCAGTTTATGGGGTCTAGCGGGAGGCCAAGAGACCCAGTACTTC. This rearrangement joins TRBV28 to TRBJ2-5; 11 bases align to TRBD2. CDR1 is MDHEN, CDR2 SYDVKM, per germline. The CDR3 loop spans 17 amino acids. The V gene end was trimmed by 0 bases and the J gene end by 1 base; junction bases not matched to a gene: 4.

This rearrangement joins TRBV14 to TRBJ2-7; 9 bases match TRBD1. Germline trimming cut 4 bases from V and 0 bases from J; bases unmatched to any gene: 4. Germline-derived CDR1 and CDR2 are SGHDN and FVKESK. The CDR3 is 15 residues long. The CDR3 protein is CASSPTGGYSYEQYF. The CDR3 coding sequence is TGTGCCAGCAGCCCCACAGGGGGCTACTCCTACGAGCAGTACTTC. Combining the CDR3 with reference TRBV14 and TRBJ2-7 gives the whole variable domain EAGVTQFPSHSVIEKGQTVTLRCDPISGHDNLYWYRRVMGKEIKFLLHFVKESKQDESGMPNNRFLAERTGGTYSTLKVQPAELEDSGVYFCASSPTGGYSYEQYFGPGTRLTVT.

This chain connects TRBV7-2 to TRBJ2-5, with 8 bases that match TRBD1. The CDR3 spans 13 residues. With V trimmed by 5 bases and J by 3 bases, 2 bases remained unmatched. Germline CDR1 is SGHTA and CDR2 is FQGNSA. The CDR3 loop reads CASSQDREETQYF. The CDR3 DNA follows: TGTGCCAGCAGCCAGGACAGGGAAGAGACCCAGTACTTC.

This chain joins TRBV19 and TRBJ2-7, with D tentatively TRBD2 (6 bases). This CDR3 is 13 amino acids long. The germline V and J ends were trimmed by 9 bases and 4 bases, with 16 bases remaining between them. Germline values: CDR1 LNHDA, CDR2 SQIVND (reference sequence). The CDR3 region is CASVGGNLYEQYF. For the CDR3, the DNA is TGTGCCAGCGTGGGGGGAAATCTGTACGAGCAGTACTTC.

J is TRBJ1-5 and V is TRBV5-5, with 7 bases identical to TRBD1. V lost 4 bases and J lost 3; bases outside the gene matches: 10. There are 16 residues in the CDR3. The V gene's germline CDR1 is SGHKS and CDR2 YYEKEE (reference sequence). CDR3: CASSRQGKNLNQPQHF. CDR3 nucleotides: TGTGCCAGCAGCCGACAGGGAAAGAACCTCAATCAGCCCCAGCATTTT.

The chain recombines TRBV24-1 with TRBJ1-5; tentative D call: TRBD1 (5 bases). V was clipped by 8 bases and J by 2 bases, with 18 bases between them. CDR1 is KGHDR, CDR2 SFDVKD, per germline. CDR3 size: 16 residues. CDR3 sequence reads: CATIRQSDLGNQPQHF. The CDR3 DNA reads TGTGCCACCATACGACAGTCCGATTTAGGCAATCAGCCCCAGCATTTT.

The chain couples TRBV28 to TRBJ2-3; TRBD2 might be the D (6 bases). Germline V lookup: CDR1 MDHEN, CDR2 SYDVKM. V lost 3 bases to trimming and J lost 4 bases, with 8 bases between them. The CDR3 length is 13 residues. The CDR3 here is CASSLEGPDTQYF. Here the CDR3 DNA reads TGTGCCAGCAGTTTGGAGGGGCCAGATACGCAGTATTTT.

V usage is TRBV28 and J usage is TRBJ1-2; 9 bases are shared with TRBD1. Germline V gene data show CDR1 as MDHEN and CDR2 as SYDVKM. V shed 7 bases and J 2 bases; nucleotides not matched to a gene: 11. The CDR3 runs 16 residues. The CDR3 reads CASTPGQGLWNYGYTF. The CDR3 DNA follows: TGTGCCAGCACCCCGGGACAGGGCTTATGGAACTATGGCTACACCTTC.

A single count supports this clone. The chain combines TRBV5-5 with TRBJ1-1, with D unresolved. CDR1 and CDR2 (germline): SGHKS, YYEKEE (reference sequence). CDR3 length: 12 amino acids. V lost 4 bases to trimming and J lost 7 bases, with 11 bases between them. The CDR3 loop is CASSHPLSEAFF. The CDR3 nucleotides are TGTGCCAGCAGCCATCCACTAAGTGAAGCTTTCTTT.

CDR3 sequence: CASSLSGGWEQHF. The CDR3 DNA follows: TGTGCCAGCAGTTTATCCGGCGGGTGGGAACAGCATTTT. V and J are TRBV27 and TRBJ1-5; D uncertain. The V gene's germline CDR1 is MNHEY and CDR2 SMNVEV (reference sequence). The CDR3 covers 13 residues. Trimming took off 0 bases at V and 13 bases at J, with 13 bases between the two ends.

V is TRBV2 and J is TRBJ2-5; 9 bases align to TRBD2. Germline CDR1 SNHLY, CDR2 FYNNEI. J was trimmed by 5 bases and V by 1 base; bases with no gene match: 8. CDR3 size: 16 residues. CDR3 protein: CASSEGLAGVGETQYF. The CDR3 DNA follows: TGTGCCAGCAGTGAAGGGTTAGCGGGAGTGGGGGAGACCCAGTACTTC.

CDR3 loop: CASSGTPGQPQHF. The CDR3 nucleotides are TGTGCCAGTAGTGGAACCCCGGGGCAGCCCCAGCATTTT. V is TRBV19 and J is TRBJ1-5, with no clear D. Germline V gives CDR1 LNHDA, CDR2 SQIVND (reference sequence). Trimming shortened V by 5 bases and J by 7 bases, and 12 bases separated the two germline ends. CDR3 length: 13 amino acids.

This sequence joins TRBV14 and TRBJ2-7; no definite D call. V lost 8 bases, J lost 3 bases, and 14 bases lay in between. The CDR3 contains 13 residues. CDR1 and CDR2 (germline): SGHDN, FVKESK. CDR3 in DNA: TGTGCCAGCTCAGCCCAGGCCCTCTACGAGCAGTACTTC. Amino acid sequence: CASSAQALYEQYF.

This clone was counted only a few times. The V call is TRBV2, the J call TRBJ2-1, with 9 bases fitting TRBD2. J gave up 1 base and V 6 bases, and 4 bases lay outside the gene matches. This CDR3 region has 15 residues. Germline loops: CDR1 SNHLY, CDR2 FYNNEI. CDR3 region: CASRATSGSYNEQFF. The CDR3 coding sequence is TGTGCCAGCAGGGCTACTAGCGGGTCCTACAATGAGCAGTTCTTC.

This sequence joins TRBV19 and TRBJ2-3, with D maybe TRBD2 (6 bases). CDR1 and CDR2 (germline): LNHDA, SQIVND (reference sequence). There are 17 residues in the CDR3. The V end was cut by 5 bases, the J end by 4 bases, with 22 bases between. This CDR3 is CASSSPGSSSRSDTQYF. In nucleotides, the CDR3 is TGTGCCAGTAGTTCACCCGGGAGTTCAAGTCGATCAGATACGCAGTATTTT.

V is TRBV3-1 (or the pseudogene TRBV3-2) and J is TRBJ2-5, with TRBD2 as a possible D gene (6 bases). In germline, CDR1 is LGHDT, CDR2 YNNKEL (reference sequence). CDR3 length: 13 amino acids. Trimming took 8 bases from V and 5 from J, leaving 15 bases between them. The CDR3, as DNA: TGTGCCAGCCGCGGGGCGACGGGGGAGACCCAGTACTTC. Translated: CASRGATGETQYF.

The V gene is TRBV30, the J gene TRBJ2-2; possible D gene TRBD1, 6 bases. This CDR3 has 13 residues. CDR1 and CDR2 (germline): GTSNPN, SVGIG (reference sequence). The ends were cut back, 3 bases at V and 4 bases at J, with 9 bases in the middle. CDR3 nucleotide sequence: TGTGCCTGGAGGAGAGGGGGCACCGGGGAGCTGTTTTTT. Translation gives CAWRRGGTGELFF.